Following are 14 T cell receptor beta chains from one sample sequenced in a study of T cells after yellow fever vaccination. TCRdb re-called the 5' RACE reads with MiXCR, one entry per CDR3 protein. The table has about 360,000 distinct CDR3 sequences, roughly 6.2% seen once; the top ten hold 14% to 15%. Source: PBMCs, taken 5 days after the yellow fever booster vaccination. The receptors come from a man aged 25-45 years who received the YFV17D yellow fever vaccine.

At least ten counts were recorded for this clonotype. The V call is TRBV10-1, the J call TRBJ2-3, with a tentative D call TRBD2 (7 bases). The CDR3 spans 16 residues. Germline V lookup: CDR1 WNHNN, CDR2 SYGVQD (reference sequence). Trimming took off 8 bases at V and 5 bases at J, with 23 bases between the two ends. The CDR3 DNA sequence: TGCGCCAGCCAGAAGTGGAGGGGGAGGGCCGGAGATACGCAGTATTTT. This codes for CASQKWRGRAGDTQYF.

This clonotype occurred a few times. An end of the junction does not agree with germline; a read error may underlie this. The rearrangement joins TRBV19 to TRBJ1-1, with D perhaps matching TRBD1 (5 bases). There are 13 residues in the CDR3. In germline, CDR1 is LNHDA, CDR2 SQIVND (reference sequence). The CDR3 region is CASSIVKESRAKF. Here the CDR3 DNA reads TGTGCCAGTAGTATAGTGAAAGAGTCCAGGGCGAAATTT.

CDR3 region: CASSLPPRLAGGRNEQFF. For the CDR3, the DNA is TGTGCCAGCAGCTTACCGCCCCGGCTAGCGGGAGGGCGCAATGAGCAGTTCTTC. V and J are TRBV11-1 and TRBJ2-1, with 12 bases matching TRBD2. J was trimmed by 6 bases and V by 2 bases; bases with no gene match: 11. CDR1 is SGHAT, CDR2 FQDESV, per germline (reference sequence). CDR3 length: 18 residues. Filled out from reference TRBV11-1 and TRBJ2-1, the complete variable domain reads EAEVAQSPRYKITEKSQAVAFWCDPISGHATLYWYRQILGQGPELLVQFQDESVVDDSQLPKDRFSAERLKGVDSTLKIQPAELGDSAMYLCASSLPPRLAGGRNEQFFGPGTRLTVL.

This clonotype was recorded many times. This chain links TRBV4-3 with TRBJ2-3, with 10 positions matching TRBD2. The J segment lost 3 bases and the V segment lost 0 bases, leaving 15 bases of the junction unmatched. Germline lookup yields CDR1 LGHNA and CDR2 YSLEER. This CDR3 is built from 20 residues. This CDR3 is CASSQEGVSSGRVSTDTQYF. CDR3 sequence (DNA): TGCGCCAGCAGCCAAGAAGGCGTGTCTAGCGGGAGAGTATCTACAGATACGCAGTATTTT.

This clonotype occurred a few times. The chain carries TRBV18 and TRBJ1-1; D ambiguous. Per the germline V gene, CDR1 is KGHSH and CDR2 is LQKENI. Trimming shortened V by 1 base and J by 1 base, and 7 bases separated the two germline ends. The CDR3 contains 14 residues. DNA for the CDR3: TGTGCCAGCTCACCACTGGGCCCGAACACTGAAGCTTTCTTT. Translating it yields CASSPLGPNTEAFF.

This clonotype was found many times. This chain connects TRBV7-2 to TRBJ2-7; weak D call: TRBD2 (6 bases). Trimming stripped 6 bases from V and 3 bases from J, with 15 bases between. Germline lookup yields CDR1 SGHTA and CDR2 FQGNSA. This CDR3 has 14 residues. The CDR3 DNA reads TGTGCCAGCAGAGAGGCGGGGCGGGGCTACGAGCAGTACTTC. It is translated as CASREAGRGYEQYF.

At least ten counts were recorded for this clonotype. J is TRBJ2-3 and V is TRBV7-2; TRBD2 is a possible D gene (5 bases). The germline V and J ends were trimmed by 6 bases and 7 bases, with 14 bases remaining between them. The germline V gene has CDR1 SGHTA and CDR2 FQGNSA. The length of the CDR3 is 13 residues. The CDR3 sequence: CASSQGLTNTQYF. The CDR3 coding sequence is TGTGCCAGCAGTCAAGGACTGACGAATACGCAGTATTTT.

The chain links TRBV25-1 to TRBJ2-7; D perhaps matches TRBD2 (5 bases). The CDR3 is 14 amino acids. CDR1 and CDR2 from the germline V gene are MGHDK and SYGVNS. Trimming cost V 6 bases and J 1 base, with 13 bases left between them. CDR3 in amino acids: CASRGGLSSYEQYF. CDR3 DNA sequence: TGTGCCAGCAGAGGCGGGCTATCTTCCTACGAGCAGTACTTC.

This clonotype was observed at least ten times. The chain carries TRBV20-1 and TRBJ2-7; weak D call: TRBD1 (6 bases). Germline CDR1 is DFQATT and CDR2 is SNEGSKA (reference sequence). This CDR3 is 13 amino acids long. V lost 1 base and J 5 bases, leaving 12 bases between the germline ends. CDR3 residues: CSARAPEGDEQYF. CDR3 DNA: TGCAGTGCTAGAGCTCCTGAGGGGGACGAGCAGTACTTC.

The chain employs TRBV20-1 and TRBJ2-3; 9 bases are a match to TRBD1. This CDR3 region has 15 residues. Germline V lookup: CDR1 DFQATT, CDR2 SNEGSKA (reference sequence). Trimming removed 5 bases from V and 3 bases from J; junction bases left unmatched: 9. CDR3: CSAPSGDRDTDTQYF. In nucleotides, the CDR3 is TGCAGTGCTCCGAGCGGGGACAGGGATACAGATACGCAGTATTTT.

This clonotype occurred many times. The chain is built from TRBV9 and TRBJ2-3; TRBD2 is a possible D gene (5 bases). The CDR3 consists of 16 residues. Looked up from germline, CDR1 is SGDLS and CDR2 is YYNGEE. The V end lost 2 bases, the J end lost 4 bases, and 17 bases lay between the germline ends. CDR3 nucleotide sequence: TGTGCCAGCAGCGTGAGCGGCGGCAGTTCGGCAGATACGCAGTATTTT. Protein product: CASSVSGGSSADTQYF.

The chain employs TRBV27 and TRBJ2-7; D might be TRBD1 or TRBD2, each matching 5 bases. Trimming stripped 2 bases from V and 5 bases from J, with 28 bases between. This CDR3 region has 19 residues. The germline CDR1 and CDR2 sequences are MNHEY and SMNVEV (reference sequence). The CDR3, as DNA: TGTGCCAGCAGTTTAATCCCCGCCGGGGCTAGCTATATGTCCCACGAGCAGTACTTC. Translated: CASSLIPAGASYMSHEQYF.

Only a few counts were recorded for this clonotype. This chain connects TRBV11-2 to TRBJ1-5; TRBD1 matches at 8 bases. The CDR3 extends over 15 amino acids. Trimming at V came to 3 bases and at J to 7 bases, leaving 8 bases not matched to a gene. CDR1 and CDR2 from the germline V gene are SGHAT and FQNNGV. The CDR3 reads CASSFQTGGGQPQHF. CDR3 sequence (DNA): TGTGCCAGCAGCTTCCAAACAGGGGGAGGCCAGCCCCAGCATTTT.

This clonotype was counted only a few times. The chain employs TRBV12-3 or TRBV12-4 and TRBJ1-1; D gene ambiguous. V was shortened by 1 base and J by 7 bases, with 7 bases between the two germline ends. CDR3 length: 12 residues. The CDR3 loop reads CASSLEMSEAFF. DNA for the CDR3: TGTGCCAGCAGTTTAGAGATGAGTGAAGCTTTCTTT.